Listed here are 20 T cell receptor beta chains from one sample, sequenced in a study of T cell clonotyping in hematopoietic cell transplantation. As for time point: recipient sample about 28 days before transplant, after cytoreduction. Libraries were prepared by immunoSEQ multiplex PCR; TCRdb keeps only in-frame clonotypes and omits some of them. The data hold 45,000 or so clones, with approximately 78% observed a single time. This material consisted of peripheral blood mononuclear cells, taken before stem cell transplant. These receptors were collected from a man in his fifties or sixties with myelodysplastic syndrome. Some clones in this sample may be carry-over from other donors' samples.

The gene calls are TRBV4-3 and TRBJ2-3; maybe TRBD1 (5 bases). Trimming shortened V by 6 bases and J by 3 bases, and 13 bases separated the two germline ends. CDR3 length: 14 residues. Germline V CDR1 and CDR2: LGHNA, YSLEER. The CDR3, as DNA: TGCGCCAGCAGTCTAGGGGCCCGGACAGATACGCAGTATTTT. Translating gives CASSLGARTDTQYF.

The chain recombines TRBV30 with TRBJ1-6; the D gene is possibly TRBD1 (5 bases). The V gene lost 3 bases and the J gene lost 8 bases, with 29 bases spanning the gap. The CDR3 totals 19 residues. Germline V CDR1 and CDR2: GTSNPN, SVGIG (reference sequence). In nucleotides, the CDR3 is TGTGCCTGGAGGACCCTCGGACGGGCAGCGACTATGGGGGATTCACCCCTCCACTTT. Translated: CAWRTLGRAATMGDSPLHF. Full variable domain (rest looked up from reference TRBV30 and TRBJ1-6): SQTIHQWPATLVQPVGSPLSLECTVEGTSNPNLYWYRQAAGRGLQLLFYSVGIGQISSEVPQNLSASRPQDRQFILSSKKLLLSDSGFYLCAWRTLGRAATMGDSPLHFGNGTRLTVT.

The chain couples TRBV5-6 to TRBJ1-2; no definite D call. The germline CDR1 and CDR2 sequences are SGHDT and YYEEEE. This CDR3 region has 12 residues. V was shortened by 0 bases and J by 4 bases, with 4 bases between the two germline ends. CDR3 region: CASSLGLYGYTF. The CDR3 DNA follows: TGTGCCAGCAGCTTGGGACTCTATGGCTACACCTTC.

Written as DNA, the CDR3 is TGTGCCAGCAGCCAAGATAGAAGGTTCGGGGGAGAGACCCAGTACTTC. Translation gives CASSQDRRFGGETQYF. J is TRBJ2-5 and V is TRBV4-2; D is perhaps TRBD2 (6 bases). CDR3 length: 16 residues. Germline V lookup: CDR1 LGHNA, CDR2 YNFKEQ. Between the trimmed V and J ends, which lost 0 bases and 4 bases, there was a span of 15 bases.

V is TRBV15 and J is TRBJ1-5, with D tentatively TRBD1 (5 bases). In germline, CDR1 is LNHNV, CDR2 YYDKDF (reference sequence). With 4 bases removed from V and 2 bases from J, the gap between germline ends came to 12 bases. CDR3 length: 15 amino acids. In nucleotides, the CDR3 is TGTGCCACCAGCACATTCGGGGGAGGCAATCAGCCCCAGCATTTT. Translating it yields CATSTFGGGNQPQHF.

Points on this clone: Compared with germline, one end of the junction differs, possibly owing to a read error. CDR3 nucleotide sequence: TGCGCCAGCAGCTCCACCCTTGGGGCCGATCCCCCCTCCTTC. It is translated as CASSSTLGADPPSF. V and J are TRBV5-1 and TRBJ2-7; the D gene is possibly TRBD1 (5 bases). From germline, CDR1 is SGHRS and CDR2 YFSETQ. CDR3 length equals 14 residues.

V and J are TRBV19 and TRBJ2-6, with a tentative D call TRBD1 (9 bases). Trimming took off 6 bases at V and 0 bases at J, with 18 bases between the two ends. The CDR3 spans 18 residues. Germline lookup yields CDR1 LNHDA and CDR2 SQIVND (reference sequence). This CDR3 is CASSGREDRGSGANVLTF. In DNA, the CDR3 is TGTGCCAGTAGCGGGAGGGAGGACAGGGGCTCTGGGGCCAACGTCCTGACTTTC.

This clone was counted once. The gene calls are TRBV19 and TRBJ1-1; 9 nucleotides match TRBD1. Losses at the gene ends were 0 bases for V and 1 base for J; bases not matched to a gene: 12. This CDR3 has 19 residues. Germline CDR1 LNHDA, CDR2 SQIVND (reference sequence). The CDR3 nucleotides read TGTGCCAGTAGTATAGATCACCGACAGGGGGTATGGGGGAACACTGAAGCTTTCTTT. Translation gives CASSIDHRQGVWGNTEAFF.

In DNA form, the CDR3 reads TGTGCCAGCAGTGACTCCCTCGACACCGGGGAGCTGTTTTTT. Translating gives CASSDSLDTGELFF. The V and J genes are TRBV6-4 and TRBJ2-2; D remains unclear. There are 14 residues in the CDR3. Germline-derived CDR1 and CDR2 are MRHNA and SNTAGT. The V end was cut by 0 bases, the J end by 3 bases, with 5 bases between.

The chain is built from TRBV2 and TRBJ2-7; D is undetermined. Germline loops: CDR1 SNHLY, CDR2 FYNNEI. This CDR3 is built from 14 residues. V lost 6 bases and J lost 0, with 12 bases in between. The CDR3 DNA sequence: TGTGCCAGCAGCCTGGGCGGAAGCTCCTACGAGCAGTACTTC. It codes for CASSLGGSSYEQYF. The complete variable domain, with remaining parts taken from reference TRBV2 and TRBJ2-7, reads EPEVTQTPSHQVTQMGQEVILRCVPISNHLYFYWYRQILGQKVEFLVSFYNNEISEKSEIFDDQFSVERPDGSNFTLKIRSTKLEDSAMYFCASSLGGSSYEQYFGPGTRLTVT.

The chain links TRBV5-6 to TRBJ2-2; 14 bases are shared with TRBD2. The germline V gene encodes CDR1 SGHDT and CDR2 YYEEEE. The CDR3 sequence is 16 residues long. With V trimmed by 3 bases and J by 7 bases, 5 bases remained unmatched. In DNA form, the CDR3 reads TGTGCCAGCAGCTGGGGACTAGCGGGGGCCGGCGGGGAGCTGTTTTTT. Translating it yields CASSWGLAGAGGELFF.

This clone was seen a few times. The chain has TRBV29-1 and TRBJ1-1; TRBD1 might be the D (6 bases). The V gene's germline CDR1 is SQVTM and CDR2 ANQGSEA. The CDR3 runs 15 residues. Trimming took 4 bases from V and 5 from J, leaving 20 bases between them. The chain's CDR3 is CSVAPAGAPGTEAFF. The CDR3 region has the DNA TGCAGCGTTGCTCCGGCGGGGGCTCCGGGGACTGAAGCTTTCTTT.

V and J are TRBV7-2 and TRBJ1-2; no clear D gene. Deletions cut 1 base from V and 0 bases from J, with 18 bases between. Germline-derived CDR1 and CDR2 are SGHTA and FQGNSA. The CDR3 is 18 residues long. The CDR3 sequence: CASSLGPSSVGTNYGYTF. The CDR3 nucleotides read TGTGCCAGCAGCTTAGGCCCAAGTAGCGTTGGGACTAACTATGGCTACACCTTC.

The chain uses TRBV5-5 and TRBJ2-2; the match to TRBD1 covers 10 bases. The CDR3 has 17 residues. Germline values: CDR1 SGHKS, CDR2 YYEKEE (reference sequence). J lost 1 base, V lost 3 bases, and 6 bases had no gene match. This chain's CDR3 is CASSSWDRGGNTGELFF. For the CDR3, the DNA is TGTGCCAGCAGCTCTTGGGACAGGGGAGGGAACACCGGGGAGCTGTTTTTT.

The genes are TRBV30 and TRBJ1-4, with TRBD1 as a possible D gene (6 bases). Per the germline V gene, CDR1 is GTSNPN and CDR2 is SVGIG (reference sequence). V lost 4 bases to trimming and J lost 7 bases, with 22 bases between them. CDR3 size: 16 residues. DNA for the CDR3: TGTGCCTGGACCCAGGGTTGGGGGCTTATCGGTGAAAAACTGTTTTTT. Residues: CAWTQGWGLIGEKLFF.

V gene TRBV19 combines with J gene TRBJ2-2, with D possibly being TRBD1 (6 bases). The V end lost 4 bases, the J end lost 5 bases, and 11 bases lay between the germline ends. Per germline, CDR1 LNHDA and CDR2 SQIVND (reference sequence). The CDR3 runs 14 residues. CDR3: CASSNGGLTGELFF. In DNA, the CDR3 is TGTGCCAGTAGTAATGGGGGCCTTACCGGGGAGCTGTTTTTT.

The rearrangement joins TRBV5-6 to TRBJ1-1; 7 nucleotides line up with TRBD1. CDR3 length: 14 amino acids. The trim removed 3 bases at V and 7 bases at J, leaving 9 bases unmatched. Per germline, CDR1 SGHDT and CDR2 YYEEEE. DNA of the CDR3: TGTGCCAGCAGCTCCCGAGGACAGGCTAGTGAAGCTTTCTTT. Protein product: CASSSRGQASEAFF.

The V gene is TRBV6-5, the J gene TRBJ2-1; 8 bases agree with TRBD2. Trimming cost V 8 bases and J 9 bases; bases outside gene matches: 12. CDR1 and CDR2 from the germline V gene are MNHEY and SVGAGI. There are 14 residues in the CDR3. CDR3 in amino acids: CASGGGGMIGEQFF. The CDR3 nucleotides read TGTGCCAGCGGCGGCGGGGGGATGATCGGTGAGCAGTTCTTC.

The genes are TRBV15 and TRBJ2-3; D is unresolved. Per germline, CDR1 LNHNV and CDR2 YYDKDF (reference sequence). The CDR3 runs to 14 residues. Between the trimmed V and J ends, which lost 0 bases and 3 bases, there was a span of 7 bases. CDR3 region: CATSRDFGTDTQYF. For the CDR3, the DNA is TGTGCCACCAGCAGAGATTTCGGGACAGATACGCAGTATTTT.

The chain combines TRBV19 with TRBJ1-4, with D maybe TRBD1 (6 bases). V was cut by 3 bases and J by 8 bases, with 16 bases left in between. The CDR3 covers 15 residues. Looked up from germline, CDR1 is LNHDA and CDR2 is SQIVND (reference sequence). CDR3 DNA: TGTGCCAGTAGTATCGAGGGGGGACAAGGGGAAAAACTGTTTTTT. Translating it yields CASSIEGGQGEKLFF. Looking up the rest from reference TRBV19 and TRBJ1-4 gives the full variable domain: DGGITQSPKYLFRKEGQNVTLSCEQNLNHDAMYWYRQDPGQGLRLIYYSQIVNDFQKGDIAEGYSVSREKKESFPLTVTSAQKNPTAFYLCASSIEGGQGEKLFFGSGTQLSVL.